This passage covers 32 T cell receptor beta chains from one sample sequenced in a study of shared clonotypes between healthy human individuals. The assay was immunoSEQ multiplex PCR, and TCRdb's table has in-frame clones only and misses some. The repertoire consists of 2,500,000 or so clones, with roughly 90% occurring once and the leading ten covering 0.37%. Sequencing was performed on naive CD4+ T cells from PBMCs. Subset given: CD45RA+ positively selected. Receptor source: a young man in good health. Some clones in this sample may be carry-over from other donors' samples.

The chain has TRBV7-2 and TRBJ2-5, with TRBD2 matching over 10 bases. The V and J ends lost 1 base and 1 base, in that order; junction bases with no gene match: 3. The CDR3 is 16 residues long. Germline CDR1 reads SGHTA; CDR2 reads FQGNSA. The DNA for the CDR3 is TGTGCCAGCAGCTTAGATTGGACTAGCGGCCAAGAGACCCAGTACTTC. Amino acids: CASSLDWTSGQETQYF.

This chain links TRBV2 with TRBJ2-1; D is uncertain. Germline values: CDR1 SNHLY, CDR2 FYNNEI. CDR3 size: 14 residues. V lost 4 bases and J lost 2, with 9 bases in between. The CDR3 DNA sequence: TGTGCCAGCAGTGCAACGGCCGCCTACAATGAGCAGTTCTTC. It codes for CASSATAAYNEQFF. The full variable domain, with the rest looked up from reference TRBV2 and TRBJ2-1, is EPEVTQTPSHQVTQMGQEVILRCVPISNHLYFYWYRQILGQKVEFLVSFYNNEISEKSEIFDDQFSVERPDGSNFTLKIRSTKLEDSAMYFCASSATAAYNEQFFGPGTRLTVL.

The J gene is TRBJ1-2, the V gene TRBV6-5; TRBD1 matches 10 bases. Trimming cost V 6 bases and J 1 base; bases outside gene matches: 5. Germline V gene data show CDR1 as MNHEY and CDR2 as SVGAGI. This CDR3 contains 15 residues. CDR3 nucleotides: TGTGCCAGCAGCCCAAGGGACAGGGGTAACTATGGCTACACCTTC. It specifies CASSPRDRGNYGYTF.

The rearrangement joins TRBV23-1 to TRBJ1-5; no clear D gene. TRBV23-1 is an open reading frame, and its role is uncertain. V dropped 4 bases and J dropped 9 bases, with 4 bases sitting between them. This CDR3 region has 10 residues. As DNA, the CDR3 is TGCGCCAGCAGTCCCGGGCCCCAGCATTTT. It codes for CASSPGPQHF.

The chain couples TRBV30 to TRBJ2-6; D gene uncertain. CDR1 GTSNPN and CDR2 SVGIG come from the germline V gene (reference sequence). Deletions cut 0 bases from V and 3 bases from J, with 15 bases between. The length of the CDR3 is 17 residues. DNA of the CDR3: TGTGCCTGGAGTGTAGTCCGTCGTTGGGGTGGGGCCAACGTCCTGACTTTC. Its protein product is CAWSVVRRWGGANVLTF. The whole variable domain, remainder taken from reference TRBV30 and TRBJ2-6, is SQTIHQWPATLVQPVGSPLSLECTVEGTSNPNLYWYRQAAGRGLQLLFYSVGIGQISSEVPQNLSASRPQDRQFILSSKKLLLSDSGFYLCAWSVVRRWGGANVLTFGAGSRLTVL.

The chain has TRBV9 and TRBJ2-5; 9 nucleotides line up with TRBD2. Germline V gene sequence: CDR1 SGDLS, CDR2 YYNGEE. With 0 bases clipped from V and 4 bases from J, the junction kept 4 bases outside the gene matches. This CDR3 spans 15 amino acids. The CDR3 loop is CASSVASGIPETQYF. CDR3 DNA: TGTGCCAGCAGCGTAGCTAGCGGGATCCCAGAGACCCAGTACTTC.

The chain recombines TRBV10-3 with TRBJ1-2, with 7 bases that match TRBD1. The CDR3 spans 18 residues. J was trimmed by 4 bases and V by 10 bases; bases with no gene match: 24. Germline CDR1 is ENHRY and CDR2 is SYGVKD. The CDR3 bases are TGTGCCACCCGCCCATTTCGGAGACAGGGAACCAAAGTCTATGGCTACACCTTC. As protein: CATRPFRRQGTKVYGYTF.

The chain has TRBV7-9 and TRBJ1-4; D call uncertain. The V gene lost 2 bases and the J gene lost 8 bases, with 21 bases spanning the gap. This CDR3 contains 17 residues. Germline V gives CDR1 SEHNR, CDR2 FQNEAQ (reference sequence). CDR3 protein: CASSLLPRGSWGEKLFF. CDR3 DNA: TGTGCCAGCAGCTTACTTCCCCGAGGCAGTTGGGGAGAAAAACTGTTTTTT.

The CDR3 protein is CASNRGLGNTIYF. In DNA form, the CDR3 reads TGTGCCAGCAACCGAGGACTGGGCAACACCATATATTTT. The J gene is TRBJ1-3, the V gene TRBV7-9; D unclear. With 7 bases removed from V and 7 bases from J, the gap between germline ends came to 14 bases. CDR1 is SEHNR, CDR2 FQNEAQ, per germline (reference sequence). This CDR3 has 13 residues.

The V call is TRBV5-1, the J call TRBJ1-2; 10 bases are a match to TRBD1. Germline CDR1 SGHRS, CDR2 YFSETQ. V lost 1 base and J lost 6; bases outside the gene matches: 12. The CDR3 is made up of 17 amino acids. DNA for the CDR3: TGCGCCAGCAGCTTGATTCTTCTTGGGACAGGGGAGGATGGCTACACCTTC. Protein product: CASSLILLGTGEDGYTF.

The rearrangement links TRBV7-2 to TRBJ2-7; D gene uncertain. The V gene's germline CDR1 is SGHTA and CDR2 FQGNSA. The CDR3 length is 13 residues. Trimming removed 5 bases at V and 6 bases at J, with 14 bases between. As DNA, the CDR3 is TGTGCCAGCAGCCCCCTCGAAGGTTTCGAGCAGTACTTC. Translated: CASSPLEGFEQYF.

The sample holds a few counts of this clone. The chain combines TRBV21-1 with TRBJ1-1; the D call of TRBD1 is as the table states it, not checked on the DNA. TRBV21-1 represents a pseudogene. This CDR3 comprises 13 residues. CDR3 sequence reads: CASSKRKAREAFF. DNA of the CDR3: TGTGCCAGCAGCAAAAGGAAGGCCAGGGAAGCTTTCTTT.

This clone was picked up one time. The chain links TRBV7-9 to TRBJ2-2; D call uncertain. Trimming shortened V by 1 base and J by 6 bases, and 6 bases separated the two germline ends. Germline CDR1 and CDR2: SEHNR and FQNEAQ (reference sequence). The CDR3 runs to 13 residues. The CDR3 spells CASSLGTAGELFF. CDR3 DNA sequence: TGTGCCAGCAGCTTAGGTACAGCCGGGGAGCTGTTTTTT.

The chain recombines TRBV7-2 with TRBJ2-2; the D is unclear. Germline-derived CDR1 and CDR2 are SGHTA and FQGNSA. The V end lost 2 bases, the J end lost 4 bases, and 8 bases lay between the germline ends. The CDR3 contains 14 residues. This CDR3 reads CASSLLAVTGELFF. In DNA form, the CDR3 reads TGTGCCAGCAGCTTACTCGCGGTCACCGGGGAGCTGTTTTTT.

This rearrangement joins TRBV10-1 to TRBJ2-3, with D uncertain. The CDR3 is made up of 14 amino acids. CDR1 WNHNN and CDR2 SYGVQD come from the germline V gene (reference sequence). Trimming took off 2 bases at V and 4 bases at J, with 10 bases between the two ends. The CDR3 coding sequence is TGCGCCAGCAGTGAGAAGGGCAGATCAGATACGCAGTATTTT. Its protein is CASSEKGRSDTQYF.

CDR3 coding DNA: TGTGCCAGCACGAGGGGCCAAGAGACCCAGTACTTC. It codes for CASTRGQETQYF. This chain links TRBV6-1 with TRBJ2-5; D is perhaps TRBD1 or TRBD2 (5 bases each). The CDR3 consists of 12 residues. The V end lost 7 bases, the J end lost 1 base, and 7 bases lay between the germline ends. Germline V CDR1 and CDR2: MNHNS, SASEGT.

CDR3 protein: CASYIQGGTEAFF. Here the CDR3 DNA reads TGTGCCAGCTACATACAGGGGGGAACTGAAGCTTTCTTT. The chain couples TRBV2 to TRBJ1-1, with 8 bases matching TRBD1. The trim removed 8 bases at V and 5 bases at J, leaving 7 bases unmatched. The germline CDR1 and CDR2 sequences are SNHLY and FYNNEI. This CDR3 contains 13 residues.

The CDR3 coding sequence is TGTGCCAGCAGCTTAGAGGCACGTCCCTACGAGCAGTACTTC. Protein product: CASSLEARPYEQYF. The chain links TRBV7-9 to TRBJ2-7; D gene unclear. The CDR3 spans 14 residues. The ends were cut back, 1 base at V and 2 bases at J, with 9 bases in the middle. The V gene's germline CDR1 is SEHNR and CDR2 FQNEAQ (reference sequence). The full variable domain, in which reference TRBV7-9 and TRBJ2-7 provide the parts outside the CDR3, is DTGVSQNPRHKITKRGQNVTFRCDPISEHNRLYWYRQTLGQGPEFLTYFQNEAQLEKSRLLSDRFSAERPKGSFSTLEIQRTEQGDSAMYLCASSLEARPYEQYFGPGTRLTVT.

This chain uses TRBV5-4 with TRBJ2-7; D ambiguous. V lost 5 bases and J 0 bases, leaving 12 bases between the germline ends. Germline V gene data show CDR1 as SGHNT and CDR2 as YYREEE (reference sequence). The CDR3 is made up of 14 amino acids. The CDR3 spells CASRRLGASYEQYF. For the CDR3, the DNA is TGTGCCAGCAGGAGGCTAGGAGCCTCCTACGAGCAGTACTTC.

The chain carries TRBV28 and TRBJ1-5, with D tentatively TRBD1 (6 bases). The CDR3 spans 17 residues. Germline assignment: CDR1 MDHEN and CDR2 SYDVKM. Trimming removed 6 bases from V and 7 bases from J, with 25 bases in between. Written as DNA, the CDR3 is TGTGCCAGCAGACTTCAGGGCAGGGGTCGGATTTTACAGCCCCAGCATTTT. This sequence encodes CASRLQGRGRILQPQHF.

This clone was seen more than once but under ten times. This sequence joins TRBV7-6 and TRBJ2-2, with D possibly being TRBD1 or TRBD2 (5 bases each). The CDR3 runs 17 residues. The V and J ends lost 5 bases and 0 bases respectively, with 16 bases between them. Germline CDR1 SGHVS, CDR2 FNYEAQ. CDR3: CASSSQVGVANTGELFF. CDR3 bases: TGTGCCAGCAGCAGTCAAGTGGGGGTTGCGAACACCGGGGAGCTGTTTTTT.

The chain uses TRBV7-2 and TRBJ1-2; D uncertain. CDR3 length equals 14 residues. CDR1 is SGHTA, CDR2 FQGNSA, per germline. V shed 1 base and J shed 8 bases, with 14 bases lying between them. The CDR3: CASSLVEGSEGYTF. CDR3 sequence (DNA): TGTGCCAGCAGCTTAGTCGAAGGGAGTGAGGGCTACACCTTC.

The CDR3, as DNA: TGCGCCAGCAGCCAAGATCATAAGACTAGGGGTGTGCGGGGAGAGACCCAGTACTTC. This gives the protein CASSQDHKTRGVRGETQYF. The rearrangement joins TRBV4-1 to TRBJ2-5, with a tentative D call TRBD2 (6 bases). Between the trimmed V and J ends, which lost 0 bases and 4 bases, there was a span of 24 bases. The CDR3 has 19 amino acids. Germline CDR1 is MGHRA and CDR2 is YSYEKL.

The chain joins TRBV2 to TRBJ2-2; 11 bases map to TRBD1. The CDR3 is 16 amino acids. In germline, CDR1 is SNHLY, CDR2 FYNNEI. J gave up 6 bases and V 5 bases, and 8 bases lay outside the gene matches. The CDR3 region is CASSPRDRGFAGELFF. In DNA form, the CDR3 reads TGTGCCAGCAGTCCCCGGGACAGGGGGTTCGCCGGGGAGCTGTTTTTT.

On this clone itself: Distinct nucleotide sequences in the sample also encode this CDR3. CDR3 amino acids: CASSGGQGPTDTQYF. The CDR3 nucleotides are TGTGCCAGCAGCGGGGGACAGGGCCCCACAGATACGCAGTATTTT. J is TRBJ2-3 and V is TRBV9; 9 bases fit TRBD1. The CDR3 totals 15 residues. J gave up 2 bases and V 3 bases, and 4 bases lay outside the gene matches. From germline, CDR1 is SGDLS and CDR2 YYNGEE.

This clone showed up just once. The chain recombines TRBV7-2 with TRBJ2-7; D is uncertain. Per germline, CDR1 SGHTA and CDR2 FQGNSA. This CDR3 is 13 amino acids long. Trimming pared 5 bases from V and 3 bases from J, leaving 11 bases between. The CDR3, as DNA: TGTGCCAGCAGCGCCTCTCGGATCTACGAGCAGTACTTC. Amino acid sequence: CASSASRIYEQYF.

This clone was counted a few times. J is TRBJ1-1 and V is TRBV7-9; no reliable D call. V was shortened by 2 bases and J by 6 bases, with 4 bases between the two germline ends. The length of the CDR3 is 11 residues. Germline values: CDR1 SEHNR, CDR2 FQNEAQ (reference sequence). CDR3 loop: CASSLIAEAFF. The CDR3 bases are TGTGCCAGCAGCTTAATCGCTGAAGCTTTCTTT.

This clone was seen a single time. This chain joins TRBV7-9 and TRBJ2-1, with D possibly matching TRBD2 (6 bases). Trimming removed 4 bases from V and 6 bases from J, with 10 bases in between. This CDR3 spans 13 amino acids. Germline CDR1 and CDR2: SEHNR and FQNEAQ (reference sequence). The CDR3 DNA reads TGTGCCAGCAGCTCGGGACTCTTCAATGAGCAGTTCTTC. Its protein is CASSSGLFNEQFF.

CDR3 nucleotides: TGCAGCGTTGAAAGACAGACCTACAATGAGCAGTTCTTC. Its protein product is CSVERQTYNEQFF. This chain uses TRBV29-1 with TRBJ2-1; D is perhaps TRBD1 (5 bases). The CDR3 has 13 amino acids. Trimming cost V 2 bases and J 2 bases, with 7 bases left between them. The germline V gene has CDR1 SQVTM and CDR2 ANQGSEA.

A single count supports this clone. Other nucleotide sequences from this sample produce the same CDR3. CDR3 bases: TGTGCCAGCAGCTTGGGCGGGGGTACTGAAGCTTTCTTT. Translation gives CASSLGGGTEAFF. This chain connects TRBV5-4 to TRBJ1-1; weak D call: TRBD1 (5 bases). CDR3 size: 13 residues. Between the trimmed V and J ends, which lost 0 bases and 5 bases, there was a span of 8 bases. Germline lookup yields CDR1 SGHNT and CDR2 YYREEE (reference sequence).

The V call is TRBV14, the J call TRBJ1-2, with D possibly TRBD1 on 6 matching bases. CDR3 length: 15 residues. Germline loops: CDR1 SGHDN, CDR2 FVKESK. V dropped 0 bases and J dropped 8 bases, with 16 bases sitting between them. The CDR3 here is CASSQDQGGRGGYTF. CDR3 nucleotides: TGTGCCAGCAGCCAAGATCAAGGTGGCAGGGGAGGCTACACCTTC.

This clone has only a few counts. This sequence joins TRBV5-1 and TRBJ2-7; TRBD2 matches at 11 bases. CDR1 SGHRS and CDR2 YFSETQ come from the germline V gene. V dropped 0 bases and J dropped 5; count of bases not matched to a gene: 4. This CDR3 region has 15 residues. The CDR3 nucleotides are TGCGCCAGCAGCTTGGAACTAGCGGGAGTCCACGAGCAGTACTTC. This codes for CASSLELAGVHEQYF.